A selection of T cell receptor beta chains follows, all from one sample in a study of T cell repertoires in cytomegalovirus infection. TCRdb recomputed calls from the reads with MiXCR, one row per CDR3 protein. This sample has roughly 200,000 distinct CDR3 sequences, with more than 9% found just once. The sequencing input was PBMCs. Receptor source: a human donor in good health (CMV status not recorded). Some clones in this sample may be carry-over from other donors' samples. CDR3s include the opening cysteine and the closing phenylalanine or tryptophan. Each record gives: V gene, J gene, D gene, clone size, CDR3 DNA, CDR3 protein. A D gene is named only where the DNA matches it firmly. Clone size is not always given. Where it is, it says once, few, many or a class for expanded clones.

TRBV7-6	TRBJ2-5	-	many	TGTGCCAGCAGCGCCCAACGCGGGGATCAAGAGACCCAGTACTTC	CASSAQRGDQETQYF
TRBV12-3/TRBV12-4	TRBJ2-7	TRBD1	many	TGTGCCAGCAGTCCGGGACAGCTCTACGAGCAGTACTTC	CASSPGQLYEQYF
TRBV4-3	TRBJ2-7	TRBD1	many	TGCGCCAGCAGCCAAGACTATAGACAGGGTCCCTACGAGCAGTACTTC	CASSQDYRQGPYEQYF
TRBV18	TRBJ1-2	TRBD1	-	TGTGCCAGCTCACCCGACAGGGGGCGAGCCACAGTCGGCTACACCTTC	CASSPDRGRATVGYTF
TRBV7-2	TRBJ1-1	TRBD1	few	TGTGCCAGCAGCCTCGACAGGGGGGTGACTGAAGCTTTCTTT	CASSLDRGVTEAFF
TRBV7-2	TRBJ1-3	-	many	TGTGCCAGCAGCTTATCCCCCGACAGACACTCTGGAAACACCATATATTTT	CASSLSPDRHSGNTIYF
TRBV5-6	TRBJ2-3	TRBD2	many	TGTGCCAGCAGCTTGTCTAGCGGAGGGACAGATACGCAGTATTTT	CASSLSSGGTDTQYF
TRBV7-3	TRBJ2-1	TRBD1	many	TGTGCCAGCAGCCCAAAGGGACAGATCCATGAGCAGTTCTTC	CASSPKGQIHEQFF
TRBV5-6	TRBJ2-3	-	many	TGTGCCAGCAGCTATGGGCCAGGTCAAGCGGGAGATACGCAGTATTTT	CASSYGPGQAGDTQYF
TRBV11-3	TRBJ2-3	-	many	TGTGCCAGCAGCTTAGCCCTAGGGGGGCCCACAGATACGCAGTATTTT	CASSLALGGPTDTQYF
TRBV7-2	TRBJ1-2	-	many	TGTGCCAGCAGCTTACAGGACAGTTATGGCTACACCTTC	CASSLQDSYGYTF
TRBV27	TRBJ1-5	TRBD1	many	TGTGCCAGCAGCCCAGACAGGGGGTATCAGCCCCAGCATTTT	CASSPDRGYQPQHF
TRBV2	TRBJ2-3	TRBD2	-	TGTGCCAGCACGGGGGGGCTTGGAGATACGCAGTATTTT	CASTGGLGDTQYF
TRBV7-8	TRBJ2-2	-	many	TGTGCCAGCAGCCTGGGACTGGGAACCGGGGAGCTGTTTTTT	CASSLGLGTGELFF
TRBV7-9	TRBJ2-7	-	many	TGTGCCAGCAGCCGCGGCCTTGGGCCCTACGAGCAGTACTTC	CASSRGLGPYEQYF
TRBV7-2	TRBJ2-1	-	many	TGTGCCAGCAGCTCTCAAACAGGGTCGCCGAGACGGTTCTTC	CASSSQTGSPRRFF
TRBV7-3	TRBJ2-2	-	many	TGTGCCAGCAGCCCTACATCAGGGACCGGGGAGCTGTTTTTT	CASSPTSGTGELFF
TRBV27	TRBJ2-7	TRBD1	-	TGTGCCAGCAGTTTATCATTGGACAGGACCTCCTACGAGCAGTACTTC	CASSLSLDRTSYEQYF
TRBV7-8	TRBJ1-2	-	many	TGTGCCAGCAGCTCCGGGACGGTGAACTATGGCTACACCTTC	CASSSGTVNYGYTF
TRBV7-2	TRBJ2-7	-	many	TGTGCCAGCAGCTCCAGGACGGGGCTGGAGCAGTACTTC	CASSSRTGLEQYF
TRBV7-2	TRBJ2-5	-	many	TGTGCCAGCAGCTTAGGGCACTGGGAGACCCAGTACTTC	CASSLGHWETQYF
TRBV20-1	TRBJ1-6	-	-	TGCAGTGCAACCGGGTCCTTTAATTCACCCCTCCACTTT	CSATGSFNSPLHF
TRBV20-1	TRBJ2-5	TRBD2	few	TGCAGTGCGGGACTAGCGGGCGCTCCCCTCCAAGAGACCCAGTACTTC	CSAGLAGAPLQETQYF
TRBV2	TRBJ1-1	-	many	TGTGCCAGCAGTGTGGGGGGCGCGGGCACTGAAGCTTTCTTT	CASSVGGAGTEAFF
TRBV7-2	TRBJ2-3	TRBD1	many	TGTGCCAGCAGCCCCCCCGGACAGGGAGAACCCACAGATACGCAGTATTTT	CASSPPGQGEPTDTQYF
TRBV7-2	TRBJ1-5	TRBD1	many	TGTGCCAGCAGCACCGACAGGGAAGGGGCTTTTGGACAGCCCCAGCATTTT	CASSTDREGAFGQPQHF
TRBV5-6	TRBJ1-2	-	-	TGTGCCAGCAGCTTGGCCGACAGTGGCTACACCTTC	CASSLADSGYTF
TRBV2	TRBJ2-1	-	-	TGTGCCAGCAGTGAAGCCTTAAGAAGCTCCTACAATGAGCAGTTCTTC	CASSEALRSSYNEQFF
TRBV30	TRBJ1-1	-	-	TGTGCCTGGAGTGTACCTTTGGGGCAATTAAACACTGAAGCTTTCTTT	CAWSVPLGQLNTEAFF
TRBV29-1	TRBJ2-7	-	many	TGCAGCGCCCGAACCGGGGCTGTTTACGAGCAGTACTTC	CSARTGAVYEQYF
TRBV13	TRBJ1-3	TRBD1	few	TGTGCCAGCAGCATCAGGGGGACTGGAAACACCATATATTTT	CASSIRGTGNTIYF
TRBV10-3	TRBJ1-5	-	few	TGTGCCATCAGTGAGTACGGAAATAGCAATCAGCCCCAGCATTTT	CAISEYGNSNQPQHF
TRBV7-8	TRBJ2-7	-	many	TGTGCCAGCAGCTTAATGAGCAGGGGAGGGGCCTACGAGCAGTACTTC	CASSLMSRGGAYEQYF
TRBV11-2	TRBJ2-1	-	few	TGTGCCAGCAGCTTAGAGACTATTTACAATGAGCAGTTCTTC	CASSLETIYNEQFF
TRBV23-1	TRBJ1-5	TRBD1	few	TGCGCCAGCAGTCCGAACAAAGGGGGCCAACTCAATCAGCCCCAGCATTTT	CASSPNKGGQLNQPQHF
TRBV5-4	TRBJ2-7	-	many	TGTGCCAGCAGCTTGAAGGGTGGAGTAGGCGAGCAGTACTTC	CASSLKGGVGEQYF
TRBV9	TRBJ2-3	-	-	TGTGCCAGCAGCGTAGACGAGGATACGCAGTATTTT	CASSVDEDTQYF
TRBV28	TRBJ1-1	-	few	TGTGCCAGCAGTTTATTGCAGGGAAGATTGAACACTGAAGCTTTCTTT	CASSLLQGRLNTEAFF
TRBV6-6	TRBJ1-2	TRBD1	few	TGTGCCAGCATCGTCAGGGGGGACTATGGCTACACCTTC	CASIVRGDYGYTF
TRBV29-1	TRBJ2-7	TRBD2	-	TGCAGCGTGACTACTAGCGGGGTTACCTACGAGCAGTACTTC	CSVTTSGVTYEQYF
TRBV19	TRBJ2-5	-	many	TGTGCCAGTAGTATAGCGGGAGTGACGGAGCCCCAAGAGACCCAGTACTTC	CASSIAGVTEPQETQYF
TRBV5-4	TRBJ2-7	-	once	TGTGCCAGCAGCTTGTTTGGACAAGGGACCTACGAGCAGTACTTC	CASSLFGQGTYEQYF
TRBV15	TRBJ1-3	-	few	TGTGCCACCAGCAGCGCAGGTGGGCGGGACTCTGGAAACACCATATATTTT	CATSSAGGRDSGNTIYF
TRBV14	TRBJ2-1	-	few	TGTGCCAGCAGCCCGAATGGGGGGGGCCCTCGAAATTTTAAGTTC	CASSPNGGGPRNFKF